Here is one T cell receptor beta chain with its context. The sample comes from a study of shared T cell receptors in the human thymus. Germline V lookup: CDR1 MNHNS, CDR2 SASEGT. The CDR3 sequence is 16 residues long. V was pared by 1 base and J by 5 bases, with 6 bases of the junction left unmatched. The protocol was immunoSEQ multiplex PCR, while the TCRdb copy is restricted to in-frame clones and leaves out a portion. Here the sample spans 500,000 to 850,000 clones, around 87% being singletons. This sample also belongs to another study, concerning human thymus T cells.

The receptor was isolated from a boy under three years old with a congenital heart defect. Sequencing used thymocytes. The rearrangement uses TRBV6-1 and TRBJ2-2; the match to TRBD2 covers 8 bases. DNA of the CDR3: TGTGCCAGCAGTGAAGAAGCGGGGGTATTTACCGGGGAGCTGTTTTTT. This translates into CASSEEAGVFTGELFF.